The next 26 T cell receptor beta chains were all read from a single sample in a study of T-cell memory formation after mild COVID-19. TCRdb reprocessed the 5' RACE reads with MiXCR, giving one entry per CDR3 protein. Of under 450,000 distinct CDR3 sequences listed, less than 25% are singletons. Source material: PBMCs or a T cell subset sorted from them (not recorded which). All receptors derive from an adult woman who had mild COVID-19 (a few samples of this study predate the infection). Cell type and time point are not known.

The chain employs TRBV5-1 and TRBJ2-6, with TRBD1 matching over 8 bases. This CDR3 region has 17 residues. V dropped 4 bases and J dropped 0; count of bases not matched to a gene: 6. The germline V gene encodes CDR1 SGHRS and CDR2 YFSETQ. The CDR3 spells CASSQDRDTSGANVLTF. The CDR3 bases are TGCGCCAGCAGCCAGGACAGGGATACCTCTGGGGCCAACGTCCTGACTTTC. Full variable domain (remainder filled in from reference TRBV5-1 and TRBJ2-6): KAGVTQTPRYLIKTRGQQVTLSCSPISGHRSVSWYQQTPGQGLQFLFEYFSETQRNKGNFPGRFSGRQFSNSRSEMNVSTLELGDSALYLCASSQDRDTSGANVLTFGAGSRLTVL.

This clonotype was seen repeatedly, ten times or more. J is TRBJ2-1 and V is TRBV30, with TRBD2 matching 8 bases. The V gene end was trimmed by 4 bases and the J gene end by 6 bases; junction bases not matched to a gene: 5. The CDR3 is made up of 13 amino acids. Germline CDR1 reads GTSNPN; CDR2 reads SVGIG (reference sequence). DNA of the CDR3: TGTGCCTGGACAGTCGGGAGGGCCAATGAGCAGTTCTTC. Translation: CAWTVGRANEQFF.

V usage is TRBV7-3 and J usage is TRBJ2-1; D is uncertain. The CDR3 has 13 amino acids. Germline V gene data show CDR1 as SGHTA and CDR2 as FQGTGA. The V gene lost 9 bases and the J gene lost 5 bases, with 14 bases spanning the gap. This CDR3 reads CASGNGPNNEQFF. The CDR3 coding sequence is TGTGCCAGTGGCAACGGACCAAACAATGAGCAGTTCTTC.

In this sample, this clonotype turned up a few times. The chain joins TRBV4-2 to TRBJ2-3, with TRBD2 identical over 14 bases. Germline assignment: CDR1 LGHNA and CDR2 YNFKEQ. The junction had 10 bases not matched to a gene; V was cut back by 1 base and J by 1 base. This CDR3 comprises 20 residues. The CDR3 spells CASSQAEGLAGAEGTDTQYF. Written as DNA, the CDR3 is TGTGCCAGCAGCCAAGCGGAGGGACTAGCGGGAGCTGAGGGCACAGATACGCAGTATTTT.

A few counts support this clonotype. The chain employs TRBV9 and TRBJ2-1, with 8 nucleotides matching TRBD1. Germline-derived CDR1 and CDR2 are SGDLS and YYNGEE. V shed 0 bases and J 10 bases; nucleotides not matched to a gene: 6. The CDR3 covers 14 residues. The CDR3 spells CASSVGTGFREQFF. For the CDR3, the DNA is TGTGCCAGCAGCGTAGGGACAGGGTTTCGGGAGCAGTTCTTC.

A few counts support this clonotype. This CDR3 is CASSLRQPYEQYF. The DNA for the CDR3 is TGTGCCAGCAGTTTAAGACAGCCCTACGAGCAGTACTTC. This rearrangement joins TRBV12-3 or TRBV12-4 to TRBJ2-7, with D possibly matching TRBD1 (5 bases). This CDR3 has 13 amino acids. Trimming removed 2 bases from V and 2 bases from J, with 7 bases in between.

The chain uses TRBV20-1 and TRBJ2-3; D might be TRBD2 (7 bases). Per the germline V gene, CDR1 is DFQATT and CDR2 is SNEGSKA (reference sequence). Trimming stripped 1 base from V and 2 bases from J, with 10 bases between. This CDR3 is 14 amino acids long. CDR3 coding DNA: TGCAGTGCTAGAGGTGCGGGGGCCACAGATACGCAGTATTTT. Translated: CSARGAGATDTQYF.

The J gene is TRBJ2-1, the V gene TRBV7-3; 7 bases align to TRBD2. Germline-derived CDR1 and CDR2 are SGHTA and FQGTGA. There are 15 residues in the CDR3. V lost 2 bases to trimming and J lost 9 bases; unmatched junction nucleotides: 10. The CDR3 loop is CASSLGSGGPGEQFF. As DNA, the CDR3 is TGTGCCAGCAGCTTAGGGTCGGGAGGCCCTGGTGAGCAGTTCTTC.

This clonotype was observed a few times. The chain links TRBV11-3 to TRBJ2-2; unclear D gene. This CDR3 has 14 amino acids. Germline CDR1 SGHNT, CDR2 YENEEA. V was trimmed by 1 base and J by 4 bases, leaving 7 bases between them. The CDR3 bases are TGTGCCAGCAGCTTAGTATACTCCACCGGGGAGCTGTTTTTT. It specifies CASSLVYSTGELFF. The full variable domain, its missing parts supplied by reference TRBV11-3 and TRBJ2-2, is EAGVVQSPRYKIIEKKQPVAFWCNPISGHNTLYWYLQNLGQGPELLIRYENEEAVDDSQLPKDRFSAERLKGVDSTLKIQPAELGDSAVYLCASSLVYSTGELFFGEGSRLTVL.

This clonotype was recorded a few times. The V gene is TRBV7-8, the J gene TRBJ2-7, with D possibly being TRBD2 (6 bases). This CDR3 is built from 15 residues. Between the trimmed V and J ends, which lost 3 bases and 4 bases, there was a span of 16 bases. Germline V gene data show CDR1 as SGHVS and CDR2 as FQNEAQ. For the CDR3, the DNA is TGTGCCAGCAGCTTCTCGGTTAGCGGCTTATACGAGCAGTACTTC. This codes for CASSFSVSGLYEQYF. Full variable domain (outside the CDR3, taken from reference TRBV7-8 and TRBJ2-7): GAGVSQSPRYKVAKRGQDVALRCDPISGHVSLFWYQQALGQGPEFLTYFQNEAQLDKSGLPSDRFFAERPEGSVSTLKIQRTQQEDSAVYLCASSFSVSGLYEQYFGPGTRLTVT.

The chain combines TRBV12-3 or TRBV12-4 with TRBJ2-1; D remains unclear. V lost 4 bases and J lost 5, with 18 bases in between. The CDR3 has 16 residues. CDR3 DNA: TGTGCCAGCAGTTCCAGCTTTAATGACGGTCACAATGAGCAGTTCTTC. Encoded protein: CASSSSFNDGHNEQFF.

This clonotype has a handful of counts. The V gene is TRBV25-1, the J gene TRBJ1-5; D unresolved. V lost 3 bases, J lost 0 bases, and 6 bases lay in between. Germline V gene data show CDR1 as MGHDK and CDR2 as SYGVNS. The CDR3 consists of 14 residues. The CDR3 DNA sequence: TGTGCCAGCAGTGACGTCCTTAGCAATCAGCCCCAGCATTTT. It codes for CASSDVLSNQPQHF.

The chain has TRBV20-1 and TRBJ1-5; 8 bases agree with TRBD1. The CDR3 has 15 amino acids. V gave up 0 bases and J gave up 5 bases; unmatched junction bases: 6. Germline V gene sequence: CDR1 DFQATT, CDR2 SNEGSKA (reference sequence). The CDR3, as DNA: TGCAGTGCTAGAGATCAGGCAGGGGGCGATCAGCCCCAGCATTTT. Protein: CSARDQAGGDQPQHF.

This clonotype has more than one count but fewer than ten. The CDR3 is CASSSQGVLEKLFF. The CDR3 nucleotides are TGTGCCAGCAGCTCACAGGGGGTTTTGGAAAAACTGTTTTTT. V usage is TRBV5-6 and J usage is TRBJ1-4; 8 bases align to TRBD1. Germline CDR1 is SGHDT and CDR2 is YYEEEE. V trimming: 3 bases; J trimming: 8 bases; junction bases outside the gene matches: 6. The CDR3 loop spans 14 amino acids. The entire variable domain, with the rest obtained from reference TRBV5-6 and TRBJ1-4, is as follows: DAGVTQSPTHLIKTRGQQVTLRCSPKSGHDTVSWYQQALGQGPQFIFQYYEEEERQRGNFPDRFSGHQFPNYSSELNVNALLLGDSALYLCASSSQGVLEKLFFGSGTQLSVL.

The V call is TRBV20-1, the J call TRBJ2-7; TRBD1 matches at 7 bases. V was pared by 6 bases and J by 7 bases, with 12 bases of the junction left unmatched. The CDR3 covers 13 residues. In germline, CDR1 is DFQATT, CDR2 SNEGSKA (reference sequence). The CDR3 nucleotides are TGCAGTGCGGCCGGGACAGCGTCCCAAGAGCAGTACTTC. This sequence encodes CSAAGTASQEQYF.

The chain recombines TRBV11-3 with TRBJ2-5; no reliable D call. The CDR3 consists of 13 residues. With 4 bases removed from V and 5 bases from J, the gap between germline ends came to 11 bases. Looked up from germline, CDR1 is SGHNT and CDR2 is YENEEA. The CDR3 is CASSSNFGETQYF. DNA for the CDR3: TGTGCCAGCAGCTCGAATTTCGGGGAGACCCAGTACTTC.

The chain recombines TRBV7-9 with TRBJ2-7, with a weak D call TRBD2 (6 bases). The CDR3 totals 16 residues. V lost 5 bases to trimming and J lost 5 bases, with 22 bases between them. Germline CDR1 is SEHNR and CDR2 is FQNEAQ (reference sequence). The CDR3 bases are TGTGCCAGCAGCCAATGGCGGGGCGGTTTAGCTAACGAGCAGTACTTC. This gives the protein CASSQWRGGLANEQYF.

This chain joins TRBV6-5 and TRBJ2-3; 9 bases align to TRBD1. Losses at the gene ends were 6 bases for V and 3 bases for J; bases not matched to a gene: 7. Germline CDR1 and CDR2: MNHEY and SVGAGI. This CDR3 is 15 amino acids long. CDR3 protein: CASSLGQGQTDTQYF. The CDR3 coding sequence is TGTGCCAGCAGCCTCGGACAGGGGCAAACAGATACGCAGTATTTT.

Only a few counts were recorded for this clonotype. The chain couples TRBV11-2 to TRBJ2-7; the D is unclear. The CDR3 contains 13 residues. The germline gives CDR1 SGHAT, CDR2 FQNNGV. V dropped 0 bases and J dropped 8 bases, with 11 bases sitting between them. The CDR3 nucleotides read TGTGCCAGCAGCTTAGACACTGATGGAAAGCAGTACTTC. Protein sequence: CASSLDTDGKQYF.

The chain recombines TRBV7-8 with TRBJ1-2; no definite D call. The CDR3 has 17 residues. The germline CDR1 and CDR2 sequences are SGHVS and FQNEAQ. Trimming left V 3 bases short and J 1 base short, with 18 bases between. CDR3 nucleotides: TGTGCCAGCAGCTTCTCACTGGAGGCAGCGATTAACTATGGCTACACCTTC. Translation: CASSFSLEAAINYGYTF. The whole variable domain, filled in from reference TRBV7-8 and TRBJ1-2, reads GAGVSQSPRYKVAKRGQDVALRCDPISGHVSLFWYQQALGQGPEFLTYFQNEAQLDKSGLPSDRFFAERPEGSVSTLKIQRTQQEDSAVYLCASSFSLEAAINYGYTFGSGTRLTVV.

The CDR3 DNA follows: TGTGCCAGCAGTACGAGCGGGCGGGAGCAGTATTTT. As protein: CASSTSGREQYF. The J gene is TRBJ2-3, the V gene TRBV7-2, with TRBD2 as a possible D gene (6 bases). Between the trimmed V and J ends, which lost 6 bases and 11 bases, there was a span of 15 bases. CDR1 and CDR2 from the germline V gene are SGHTA and FQGNSA. The CDR3 has 12 residues.

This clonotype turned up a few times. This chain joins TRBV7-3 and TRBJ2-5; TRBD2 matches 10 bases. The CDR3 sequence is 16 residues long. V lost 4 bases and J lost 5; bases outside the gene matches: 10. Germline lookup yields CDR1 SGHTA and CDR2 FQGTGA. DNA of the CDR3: TGTGCCAGCAGCTCAACTAGCGGGGCCTCCCCCGAGACCCAGTACTTC. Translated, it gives CASSSTSGASPETQYF. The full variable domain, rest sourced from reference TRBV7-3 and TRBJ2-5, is GAGVSQTPSNKVTEKGKYVELRCDPISGHTALYWYRQSLGQGPEFLIYFQGTGAADDSGLPNDRFFAVRPEGSVSTLKIQRTERGDSAVYLCASSSTSGASPETQYFGPGTRLLVL.

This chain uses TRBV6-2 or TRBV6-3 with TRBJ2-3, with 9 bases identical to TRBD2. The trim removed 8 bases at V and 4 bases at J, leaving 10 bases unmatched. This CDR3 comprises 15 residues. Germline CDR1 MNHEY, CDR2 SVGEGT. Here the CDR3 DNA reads TGTGCCAGCTCACGCGGGGGGGCATCGTCAGATACGCAGTATTTT. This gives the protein CASSRGGASSDTQYF.

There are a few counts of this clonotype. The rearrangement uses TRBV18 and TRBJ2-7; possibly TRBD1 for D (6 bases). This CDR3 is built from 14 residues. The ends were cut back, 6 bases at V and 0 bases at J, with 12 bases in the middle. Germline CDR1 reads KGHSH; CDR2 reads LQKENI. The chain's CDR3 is CASSLRQDSYEQYF. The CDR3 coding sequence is TGTGCCAGCTCTCTCCGACAGGACTCCTACGAGCAGTACTTC.

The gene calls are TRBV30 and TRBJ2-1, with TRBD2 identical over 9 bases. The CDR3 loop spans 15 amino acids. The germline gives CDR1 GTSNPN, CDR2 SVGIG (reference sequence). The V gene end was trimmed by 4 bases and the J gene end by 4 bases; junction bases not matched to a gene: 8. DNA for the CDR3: TGTGCCTGGAAGCTAGCGGGGAAGGGATACAATGAGCAGTTCTTC. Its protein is CAWKLAGKGYNEQFF.

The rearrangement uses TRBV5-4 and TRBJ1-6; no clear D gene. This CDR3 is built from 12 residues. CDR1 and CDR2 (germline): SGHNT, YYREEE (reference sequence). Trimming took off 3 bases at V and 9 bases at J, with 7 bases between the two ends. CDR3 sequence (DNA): TGTGCCAGCAGCTCCGAGGCTTCACCCCTCCACTTT. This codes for CASSSEASPLHF.